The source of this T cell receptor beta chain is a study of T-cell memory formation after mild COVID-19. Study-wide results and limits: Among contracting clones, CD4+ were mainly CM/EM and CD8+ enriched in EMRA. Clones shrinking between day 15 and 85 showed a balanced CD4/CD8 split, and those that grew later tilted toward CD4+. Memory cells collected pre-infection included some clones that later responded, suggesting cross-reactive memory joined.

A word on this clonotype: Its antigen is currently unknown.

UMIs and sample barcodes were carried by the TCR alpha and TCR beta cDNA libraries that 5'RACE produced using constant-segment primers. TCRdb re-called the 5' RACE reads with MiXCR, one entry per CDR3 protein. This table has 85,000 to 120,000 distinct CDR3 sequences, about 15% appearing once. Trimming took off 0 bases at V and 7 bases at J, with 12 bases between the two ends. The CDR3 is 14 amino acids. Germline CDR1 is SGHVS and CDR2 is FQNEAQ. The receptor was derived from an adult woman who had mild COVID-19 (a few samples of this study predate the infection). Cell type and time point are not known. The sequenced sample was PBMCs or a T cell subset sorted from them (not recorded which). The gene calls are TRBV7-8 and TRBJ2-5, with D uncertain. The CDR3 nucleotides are TGTGCCAGCAGCTTAGCCCCAGATTTGATGACCCAGTACTTC. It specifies CASSLAPDLMTQYF.